The TCR beta chain under discussion was sequenced for a study of cytomegalovirus exposure and HLA in healthy donors. Study-level information: Around 87 million unique TCRs, all from HLA-typed donors, were included in an early release of the data.

To note about this clone: Its specificity is not known.

The PCR made use of 60 Vbeta and 13 Jbeta primers. TCRdb's copy holds only in-frame clones and misses some; the assay was immunoSEQ multiplex PCR. This table has approximately 75,000 clones, around 70% appearing once. Regarding the study as a whole: Relative to the approximately 670-donor mean, N-insertions were reportedly fewer in an Asian-associated ancestry cluster in a later analysis. An assumption of roughly uniform sequencing depth across donors underlay the presence/absence analyses. Association of around 17,000 TCR beta sequences with HLA alleles was found at 0.05 false discovery rate in a later analysis.

The CDR3 has 13 residues. The V and J ends lost 0 bases and 4 bases respectively, with 9 bases between them. The germline V gene encodes CDR1 GTSNPN and CDR2 SVGIG (reference sequence). The origin of this receptor is a man aged 35 to 55 in good health and CMV-seropositive. The sequenced sample was PBMCs. The chain links TRBV30 to TRBJ1-1, with D possibly TRBD1 on 6 matching bases. Here the CDR3 DNA reads TGTGCCTGGAGTGTAGAAGGGGGCACTGAAGCTTTCTTT. This sequence encodes CAWSVEGGTEAFF.